Listed below are T cell receptor beta chains from one sample, sequenced in a study of cytomegalovirus exposure and HLA in healthy donors. The repertoire was sequenced with immunoSEQ multiplex PCR; TCRdb's copy has only in-frame clones and lacks some. Of over 150,000 clones listed, roughly three quarters were seen once; the top ten hold over 1.3%. Sequencing input: PBMCs. These receptors were taken from a man aged 55 to 69 in good health and CMV-seronegative. Both conserved end residues are part of each CDR3. Fields, in order: clone size, V gene, D gene, J gene, CDR3 DNA, CDR3 protein. A D gene is named only where the DNA matches it firmly. Expanded clones are given a class, and other clones once, few, many or no size at all.

abundance: -
v_gene: TRBV5-1
d_gene: -
j_gene: TRBJ1-1
CDR3nt: TGCGCCAGCAGCCCGTACCCATTGGGGAGGGCTGAAGCTTTCTTT
CDR3aa: CASSPYPLGRAEAFF

abundance: -
v_gene: TRBV18
d_gene: TRBD1
j_gene: TRBJ1-1
CDR3nt: TGTGCCAGCTCACCACCAGACAGGGGTGGCACTGAAGCTTTCTTT
CDR3aa: CASSPPDRGGTEAFF

abundance: -
v_gene: TRBV19
d_gene: -
j_gene: TRBJ1-2
CDR3nt: TGTGCCAGTAGTTCAGCGCCTTTAGCACGGGGCTACACCTTC
CDR3aa: CASSSAPLARGYTF

abundance: -
v_gene: TRBV28
d_gene: -
j_gene: TRBJ1-5
CDR3nt: TGTGCCAGCAGTTTCGGCAGGGTCGATCAGCCCCAGCATTTT
CDR3aa: CASSFGRVDQPQHF

abundance: once
v_gene: TRBV7-4
d_gene: -
j_gene: TRBJ2-3
CDR3nt: TGTGCCAGCAGCTTGGACTATTTTACAGATACGCAGTATTTT
CDR3aa: CASSLDYFTDTQYF

abundance: -
v_gene: TRBV6-5
d_gene: -
j_gene: TRBJ2-5
CDR3nt: TGTGCCAGCAGTTACTCGAGGACAGCCGACCGGCCCCAGTACTTC
CDR3aa: CASSYSRTADRPQYF

abundance: few
v_gene: TRBV5-6
d_gene: TRBD1
j_gene: TRBJ2-7
CDR3nt: TGTGCCAGCAGCCTTACAGGGGTCGGAGGCGCCTACGAGCAGTACTTC
CDR3aa: CASSLTGVGGAYEQYF

abundance: few
v_gene: TRBV27
d_gene: -
j_gene: TRBJ1-2
CDR3nt: TGTGCCAGCAGTTTATTTCAGGACTATGGCTACACCTTC
CDR3aa: CASSLFQDYGYTF

abundance: -
v_gene: TRBV7-7
d_gene: TRBD2
j_gene: TRBJ2-1
CDR3nt: TGTGCCAGCAGCGCGTACCGTAAGGGCGGGAGTAATGAGCAGTTCTTC
CDR3aa: CASSAYRKGGSNEQFF

abundance: -
v_gene: TRBV5-1
d_gene: -
j_gene: TRBJ1-1
CDR3nt: TGCGCCAGCAGCGATTTACGGGGGGCGGACACTGAAGCTTTCTTT
CDR3aa: CASSDLRGADTEAFF

abundance: -
v_gene: TRBV28
d_gene: TRBD1
j_gene: TRBJ1-5
CDR3nt: TGTGCCAGCAAGTCAGGGGGACGTGGCAATCAGCCCCAGCATTTT
CDR3aa: CASKSGGRGNQPQHF

abundance: -
v_gene: TRBV15
d_gene: -
j_gene: TRBJ2-3
CDR3nt: TGTGCCACCAGCAGAGGGCAGCAGCAGGTAGATACGCAGTATTTT
CDR3aa: CATSRGQQQVDTQYF

abundance: -
v_gene: TRBV29-1
d_gene: -
j_gene: TRBJ1-1
CDR3nt: TGCAGCGTGGGGAGCGGGGGGCGAGCTTTCTTT
CDR3aa: CSVGSGGRAFF

abundance: few
v_gene: TRBV30
d_gene: -
j_gene: TRBJ2-1
CDR3nt: TGTGCCTGGAGTGTATCGCAGTCTGAGCAGTTCTTC
CDR3aa: CAWSVSQSEQFF

abundance: -
v_gene: TRBV9
d_gene: -
j_gene: TRBJ1-2
CDR3nt: TGTGCCAGCAGCGTAGGGTTGAGGGGGAGCTATGGCTACACCTTC
CDR3aa: CASSVGLRGSYGYTF

abundance: -
v_gene: TRBV4-1
d_gene: -
j_gene: TRBJ2-1
CDR3nt: TGCGCCAGCAGCCAAGTGTTCAGTTACAATGAGCAGTTCTTC
CDR3aa: CASSQVFSYNEQFF

abundance: -
v_gene: TRBV4-1
d_gene: TRBD2
j_gene: TRBJ2-7
CDR3nt: TGCGCCAGCAGCCAACAGTCGGCTAGCGGACCATACGAGCAGTACTTC
CDR3aa: CASSQQSASGPYEQYF

abundance: -
v_gene: TRBV5-1
d_gene: TRBD1
j_gene: TRBJ1-3
CDR3nt: TGCGCCAGCAGCCCCAGCGGGACAGGGGGCGCTTCTGGAAACACCATATATTTT
CDR3aa: CASSPSGTGGASGNTIYF

abundance: once
v_gene: TRBV28
d_gene: TRBD2
j_gene: TRBJ2-1
CDR3nt: TGTGCCAGCAGTTTTTACGGACTAGCGGGGACCAATGAGCAGTTCTTC
CDR3aa: CASSFYGLAGTNEQFF

abundance: -
v_gene: TRBV7-9
d_gene: -
j_gene: TRBJ1-1
CDR3nt: TGTGCCAGCAGCTCACAGACTGAAGCTTTCTTT
CDR3aa: CASSSQTEAFF

abundance: -
v_gene: TRBV19
d_gene: TRBD2
j_gene: TRBJ2-1
CDR3nt: TGTGCCAGTAGTACCAGGACTAGCGGGAGTAATGAGCAGTTCTTC
CDR3aa: CASSTRTSGSNEQFF

abundance: few
v_gene: TRBV5-4
d_gene: -
j_gene: TRBJ2-5
CDR3nt: TGTGCCAGCAGCTCCGACTACTACCAAGAGACCCAGTACTTC
CDR3aa: CASSSDYYQETQYF

abundance: -
v_gene: TRBV18
d_gene: -
j_gene: TRBJ2-5
CDR3nt: TGTGCCAGCTCACCACCCGCGGGGGCTGAGACCCAGTACTTC
CDR3aa: CASSPPAGAETQYF

abundance: -
v_gene: TRBV10-3
d_gene: -
j_gene: TRBJ2-6
CDR3nt: TGTGCCATCCAAAAGGCCCGGGGAATCACTGGGGCCAACGTCCTGACTTTC
CDR3aa: CAIQKARGITGANVLTF

abundance: -
v_gene: TRBV6-5
d_gene: -
j_gene: TRBJ2-2
CDR3nt: TGTGCCAGCAGTTACTTGGGGACTTCGGACACCGGGGAGCTGTTTTTT
CDR3aa: CASSYLGTSDTGELFF

abundance: -
v_gene: TRBV6-1
d_gene: -
j_gene: TRBJ1-4
CDR3nt: TGTGCCGGCAGGATACAGGGAACTAATGAAAAACTGTTTTTT
CDR3aa: CAGRIQGTNEKLFF

abundance: -
v_gene: TRBV4-3
d_gene: TRBD1
j_gene: TRBJ1-3
CDR3nt: TGCGCCAGCAGCCAAGACGCAGGGGACAGGGGAAACACCATATATTTT
CDR3aa: CASSQDAGDRGNTIYF

abundance: -
v_gene: TRBV6-5
d_gene: -
j_gene: TRBJ1-1
CDR3nt: TGTGCCAGCAGTTACTCGATGAGTGCACCGAACACTGAAGCTTTCTTT
CDR3aa: CASSYSMSAPNTEAFF

abundance: -
v_gene: TRBV7-9
d_gene: TRBD1
j_gene: TRBJ1-3
CDR3nt: TGTGCCAGCAGCGGAGGCGCACAGGGGGCTGGAAACACCATATATTTT
CDR3aa: CASSGGAQGAGNTIYF

abundance: -
v_gene: TRBV7-2
d_gene: -
j_gene: TRBJ1-6
CDR3nt: TGTGCCAGCAGCCAACAGGCGGTGGGTTCACCCCTCCACTTT
CDR3aa: CASSQQAVGSPLHF

abundance: -
v_gene: TRBV4-3
d_gene: TRBD1
j_gene: TRBJ2-3
CDR3nt: TGCGCCAGCAGCCGCCAGGGACAGGGTAGCACAGATACGCAGTATTTT
CDR3aa: CASSRQGQGSTDTQYF

abundance: -
v_gene: TRBV11-1
d_gene: TRBD2
j_gene: TRBJ2-6
CDR3nt: TGTGCCAGCAGCCAGGGACTAGCGGGGGGCTCTGGGGCCAACGTCCTGACTTTC
CDR3aa: CASSQGLAGGSGANVLTF

abundance: -
v_gene: TRBV28
d_gene: -
j_gene: TRBJ2-7
CDR3nt: TGTGCCAGCAGCATGAGGACAATGAACTCCTACGAGCAGTACTTC
CDR3aa: CASSMRTMNSYEQYF

abundance: -
v_gene: TRBV5-4
d_gene: TRBD1
j_gene: TRBJ2-5
CDR3nt: TGTGCCAGCAGCTTGGCCCCCGGACAGGGCAAAGAGACCCAGTACTTC
CDR3aa: CASSLAPGQGKETQYF

abundance: -
v_gene: TRBV27
d_gene: TRBD2
j_gene: TRBJ2-3
CDR3nt: TGTGCCAGCAGTCCCTGGACTAGCGGGAAGGCTGGTACGCAGTATTTT
CDR3aa: CASSPWTSGKAGTQYF

abundance: -
v_gene: TRBV6-1
d_gene: -
j_gene: TRBJ2-1
CDR3nt: TGTGCCAGCAGTGTAAGGGGGAATGAGCAGTTCTTC
CDR3aa: CASSVRGNEQFF

abundance: -
v_gene: TRBV19
d_gene: -
j_gene: TRBJ1-6
CDR3nt: TGTGCCAGTAGTATCCGTTATAATTCACCCCTCCACTTT
CDR3aa: CASSIRYNSPLHF

abundance: -
v_gene: TRBV6-1
d_gene: -
j_gene: TRBJ2-7
CDR3nt: TGTGCCAGCAGTGAACAGGCAGGCTCCTACGAGCAGTACTTC
CDR3aa: CASSEQAGSYEQYF

abundance: -
v_gene: TRBV5-1
d_gene: -
j_gene: TRBJ2-3
CDR3nt: TGCGCCAGCAGCTCGGGGTCGGGCGGGGGCACAGATACGCAGTATTTT
CDR3aa: CASSSGSGGGTDTQYF

abundance: -
v_gene: TRBV14
d_gene: TRBD2
j_gene: TRBJ2-1
CDR3nt: TGTGCCAGCAGCCAAGATCTCTGGGACTACGAGCAGTTCTTC
CDR3aa: CASSQDLWDYEQFF

abundance: few
v_gene: TRBV2
d_gene: -
j_gene: TRBJ2-3
CDR3nt: TGTGCCAGCAGTAATCTAGTTTCAGATACGCAGTATTTT
CDR3aa: CASSNLVSDTQYF

abundance: once
v_gene: TRBV5-1
d_gene: -
j_gene: TRBJ1-1
CDR3nt: TGCGCCAGCAGCTTGAAGGGACCGGGGGGAACTGAAGCTTTCTTT
CDR3aa: CASSLKGPGGTEAFF

abundance: -
v_gene: TRBV28
d_gene: TRBD2
j_gene: TRBJ2-7
CDR3nt: TGTGCCAGCAGTATCAGCGGGAGCAGGTCCTACGAGCAGTACTTC
CDR3aa: CASSISGSRSYEQYF

abundance: -
v_gene: TRBV6-1
d_gene: TRBD2
j_gene: TRBJ2-7
CDR3nt: TGTGCCAGCCGTGAAGGCGGGACTAGCGGGACCATTAACTTGAACTTC
CDR3aa: CASREGGTSGTINLNF

abundance: -
v_gene: TRBV14
d_gene: -
j_gene: TRBJ2-1
CDR3nt: TGTGCCAGCAGCGTACGGACAGCCTACAATGAGCAGTTCTTC
CDR3aa: CASSVRTAYNEQFF

abundance: -
v_gene: TRBV25-1
d_gene: -
j_gene: TRBJ2-1
CDR3nt: TGTGCCAGTAGTGAATTTAGCGGCGGTGCCAAGTACAATGAGCAGTTCTTC
CDR3aa: CASSEFSGGAKYNEQFF

abundance: -
v_gene: TRBV5-1
d_gene: TRBD2
j_gene: TRBJ2-5
CDR3nt: TGCGCCAGCAGCTTGGGCCTAGCGGGAGAGGAGGAGACCCAGTACTTC
CDR3aa: CASSLGLAGEEETQYF

abundance: -
v_gene: TRBV7-2
d_gene: TRBD1
j_gene: TRBJ2-2
CDR3nt: TGTGCCAGCCGAACCGGGACAGGGGGCCCCGGGGAGCTGTTTTTT
CDR3aa: CASRTGTGGPGELFF

abundance: few
v_gene: TRBV6-5
d_gene: -
j_gene: TRBJ2-3
CDR3nt: TGTGCCAGCAGTTCCCCCGGGACAACCTTCACAGATACGCAGTATTTT
CDR3aa: CASSSPGTTFTDTQYF

abundance: once
v_gene: TRBV9
d_gene: -
j_gene: TRBJ2-2
CDR3nt: TGTGCCAGCAGCGTAGCCCCAGATGACACCGGGGAGCTGTTTTTT
CDR3aa: CASSVAPDDTGELFF

abundance: -
v_gene: TRBV30
d_gene: -
j_gene: TRBJ1-4
CDR3nt: TGTGCCTTGCTAATTGCAACTAATGAAAAACTGTTTTTT
CDR3aa: CALLIATNEKLFF

abundance: -
v_gene: TRBV5-1
d_gene: -
j_gene: TRBJ2-1
CDR3nt: TGCGCCAGCGGATTAGCGGGACAGTTTTTGGGCAATGAGCAGTTCTTC
CDR3aa: CASGLAGQFLGNEQFF